This TCR beta chain was retrieved from a study of metastatic and nonmetastatic thyroid tumors. Study background: Patients with malignant and benign thyroid disease provided blood and tumor or nodule tissue, whose repertoires were compared. General observations from the study: Significantly higher TCR beta diversity was reportedly seen in malignant thyroid tumors than benign nodules, in blood and tumor.

Authors' analysis steps: A distant-metastasis classifier for papillary thyroid cancer was built using CDR3 differences across clinicopathological groups. MiXCR re-clonotyped the PCR reads for TCRdb. Clone size and V and J calls follow TCRdb, not the original study. Of 15,000 to 20,000 clones listed, approximately 30% are singletons. Each patient came to thyroid surgery without any prior treatment (of any kind). Regarding this clone: Its antigen is currently unknown.

This receptor was taken from a female donor with papillary thyroid cancer or a benign thyroid nodule (not recorded which). Some clones in this sample may be carry-over from other donors' samples. What was sequenced was adjacent normal tissue.

The CDR3 reads CSAARDGGFYEQYF. CDR3 bases: TGCAGTGCTGCCCGGGACGGAGGATTCTACGAGCAGTACTTC. V is TRBV20-1 and J is TRBJ2-7; D assignment may be TRBD1 or TRBD2 (5 bases each). The CDR3 loop spans 14 amino acids. Trimming took 5 bases from V and 3 from J, leaving 17 bases between them. Germline CDR1 reads DFQATT; CDR2 reads SNEGSKA (reference sequence).